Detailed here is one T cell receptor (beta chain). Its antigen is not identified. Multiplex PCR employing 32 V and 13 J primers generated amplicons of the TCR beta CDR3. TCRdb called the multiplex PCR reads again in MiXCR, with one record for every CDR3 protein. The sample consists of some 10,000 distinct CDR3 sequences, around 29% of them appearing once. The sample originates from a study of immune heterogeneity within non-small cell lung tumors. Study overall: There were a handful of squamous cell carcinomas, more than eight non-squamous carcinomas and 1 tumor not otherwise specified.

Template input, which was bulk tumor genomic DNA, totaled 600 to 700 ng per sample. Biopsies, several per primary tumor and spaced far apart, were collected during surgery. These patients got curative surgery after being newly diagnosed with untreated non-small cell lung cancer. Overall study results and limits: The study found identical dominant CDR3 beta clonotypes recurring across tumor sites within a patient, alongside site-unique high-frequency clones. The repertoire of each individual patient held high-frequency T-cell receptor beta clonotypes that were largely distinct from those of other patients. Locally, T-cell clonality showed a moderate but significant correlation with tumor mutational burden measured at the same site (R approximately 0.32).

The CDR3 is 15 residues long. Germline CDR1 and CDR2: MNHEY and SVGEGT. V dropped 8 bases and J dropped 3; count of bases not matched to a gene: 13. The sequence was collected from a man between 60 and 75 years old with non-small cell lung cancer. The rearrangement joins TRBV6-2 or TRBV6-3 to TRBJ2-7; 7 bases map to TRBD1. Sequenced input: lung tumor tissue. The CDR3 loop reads CASGDSLARNYEQYF. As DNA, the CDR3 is TGTGCCAGCGGGGACAGCCTCGCCCGAAACTACGAGCAGTACTTC.